The table lists the clone carrying this T cell receptor (beta chain) with a few counts. Its antigen is undetermined. This specimen belongs to a study of naive and memory T cell subsets. The study, taken as a whole, reports: In naive cells, over 90% of TCR sequences were seen only once.

Trimming stripped 2 bases from V and 6 bases from J, with 4 bases between. Germline-derived CDR1 and CDR2 are MNHEY and SVGAGI. This CDR3 is 11 amino acids long. The beta constant-region primer was an equimolar mix of two oligonucleotides covering TRBC1 and TRBC2. Ligated cDNA was amplified by four rounds of PCR with nested alpha and beta constant-region primers and SP2. TCRdb independently ran MiXCR on the UMI-ligation and nested PCR reads; one entry per CDR3 protein. Counted here are around 18,000 distinct CDR3 sequences, 8.7% occurring once; the ten biggest clones make up roughly 23%. This TCR was recovered from a human donor in good health. The sequenced material came from central memory CD8+ T cells from blood. The V call is TRBV6-5, the J call TRBJ1-1; D gene uncertain. The CDR3 coding sequence is TGTGCCAGCAGTTACATGGCTGAAGCTTTCTTT. It encodes CASSYMAEAFF.